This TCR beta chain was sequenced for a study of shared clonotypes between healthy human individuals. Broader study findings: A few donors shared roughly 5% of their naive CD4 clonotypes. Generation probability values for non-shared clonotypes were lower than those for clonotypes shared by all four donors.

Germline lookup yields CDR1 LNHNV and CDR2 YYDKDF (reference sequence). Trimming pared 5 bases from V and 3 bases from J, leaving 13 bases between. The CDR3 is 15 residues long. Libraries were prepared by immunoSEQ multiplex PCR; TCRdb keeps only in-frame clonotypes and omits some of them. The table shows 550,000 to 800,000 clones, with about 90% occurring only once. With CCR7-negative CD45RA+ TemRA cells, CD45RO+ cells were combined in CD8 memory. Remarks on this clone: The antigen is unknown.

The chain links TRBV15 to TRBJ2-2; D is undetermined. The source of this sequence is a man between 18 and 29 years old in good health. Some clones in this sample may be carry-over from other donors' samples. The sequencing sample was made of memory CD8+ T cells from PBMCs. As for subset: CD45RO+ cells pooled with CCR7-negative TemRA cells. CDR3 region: CATSGPNRDTGELFF. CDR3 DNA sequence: TGTGCCACCAGCGGACCCAATAGGGACACCGGGGAGCTGTTTTTT.